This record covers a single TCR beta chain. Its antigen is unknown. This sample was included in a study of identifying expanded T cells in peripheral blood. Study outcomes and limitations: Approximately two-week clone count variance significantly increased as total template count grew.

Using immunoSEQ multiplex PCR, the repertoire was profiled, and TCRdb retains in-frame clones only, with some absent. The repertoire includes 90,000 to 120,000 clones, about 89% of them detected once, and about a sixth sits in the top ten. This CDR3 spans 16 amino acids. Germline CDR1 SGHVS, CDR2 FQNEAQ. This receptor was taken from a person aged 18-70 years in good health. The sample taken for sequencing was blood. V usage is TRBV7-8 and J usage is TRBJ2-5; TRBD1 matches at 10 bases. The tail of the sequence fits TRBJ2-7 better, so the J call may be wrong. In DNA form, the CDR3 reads TGTGCCAGCAGCCGACTCCGGGACAGGGGATCTTACGAGCAGTACTTC. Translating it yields CASSRLRDRGSYEQYF.